This T cell receptor beta chain came from a study of T cell changes during pregnancy in multiple sclerosis. Clones were sequenced by immunoSEQ multiplex PCR, and TCRdb holds only the in-frame ones, with some missing. The repertoire holds about 61,000 clones, with over 90% as singletons. The germline CDR1 and CDR2 sequences are LNHDA and SQIVND (reference sequence). This CDR3 spans 15 amino acids. Trimming removed 3 bases from V and 1 base from J, with 12 bases in between. The sample was CD8+ T cells from peripheral blood mononuclear cells, taken in the third trimester of pregnancy. This chain connects TRBV19 to TRBJ1-1, with unresolved D. The TCR was taken from a female donor with multiple sclerosis, enrolled in a pregnancy study. CDR3 protein: CASSIMESGNTEAFF. The CDR3 region has the DNA TGTGCCAGTAGTATTATGGAGAGTGGGAACACTGAAGCTTTCTTT.